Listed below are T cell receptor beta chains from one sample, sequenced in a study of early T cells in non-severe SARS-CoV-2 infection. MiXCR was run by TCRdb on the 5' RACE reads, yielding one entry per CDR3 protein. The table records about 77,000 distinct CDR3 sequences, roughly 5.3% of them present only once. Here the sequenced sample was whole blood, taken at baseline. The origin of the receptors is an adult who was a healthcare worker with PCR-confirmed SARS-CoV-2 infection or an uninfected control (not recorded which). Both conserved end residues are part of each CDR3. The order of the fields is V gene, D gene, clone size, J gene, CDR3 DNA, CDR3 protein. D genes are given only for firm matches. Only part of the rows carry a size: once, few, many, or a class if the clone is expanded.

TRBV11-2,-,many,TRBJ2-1,TGTGCCAGCAGCTTAGCCCCCCAAAATGAGCAGTTCTTC,CASSLAPQNEQFF
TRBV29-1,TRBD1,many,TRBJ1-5,TGCAGCGCCCGGACAGGGTACGGCAATCAGCCCCAGCATTTT,CSARTGYGNQPQHF
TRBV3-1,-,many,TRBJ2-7,TGTGCCAGCAGCCCCTCGTCGGCTCCCTACGAGCAGTACTTC,CASSPSSAPYEQYF
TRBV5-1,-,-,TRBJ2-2,TGCGCCAGCAGCTTGGGAAGTAGGGACCCGAACACCGGGGAGCTGTTTTTT,CASSLGSRDPNTGELFF
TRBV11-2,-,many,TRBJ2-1,TGTGCCAGCAGCTTAGACAGGGGACTAAATGAGCAGTTCTTC,CASSLDRGLNEQFF
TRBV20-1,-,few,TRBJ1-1,TGCAGTTCGTGGGCAGCCTTGAACACTGAAGCTTTCTTT,CSSWAALNTEAFF
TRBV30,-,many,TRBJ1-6,TGTGCCTGGACGTGGCAGGGGAATTCACCCCTCCACTTT,CAWTWQGNSPLHF
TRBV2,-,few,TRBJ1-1,TGTGCCAGCGAGAGTGGTAGAAACACTGAAGCTTTCTTT,CASESGRNTEAFF
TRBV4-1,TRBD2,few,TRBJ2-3,TGCGCCAGCAGCCACTCTTATGGCGGGGGTAGCACAGATACGCAGTATTTT,CASSHSYGGGSTDTQYF
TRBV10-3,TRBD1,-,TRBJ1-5,TGTGCCATCAGCGGGACAGGGCTACAGCCCCAGCATTTT,CAISGTGLQPQHF
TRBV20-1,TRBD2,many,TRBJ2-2,TGCAGTGCGACCCCCGGGACTATCAACACCGGGGAGCTGTTTTTT,CSATPGTINTGELFF
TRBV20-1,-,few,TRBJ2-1,TGCAGTCCGCGGGGCTTCTACAATGAGCAGTTCTTC,CSPRGFYNEQFF
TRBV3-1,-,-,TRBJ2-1,TGTGCCAGCAGCCAAGATGCGGGGAGCTCCTACAATGAGCAGTTCTTC,CASSQDAGSSYNEQFF
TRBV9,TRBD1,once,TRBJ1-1,TGTGCCAGCAGCGTAGTGGACAGGGTTGAAGCTTTCTTT,CASSVVDRVEAFF
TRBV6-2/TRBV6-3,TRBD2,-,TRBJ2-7,TGTGCCAGCGGTGCGATGGTAGCGGGATCCTACGAGCAGTACTTC,CASGAMVAGSYEQYF
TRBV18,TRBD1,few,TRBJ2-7,TGTGCCAGCTCACCACTAGGAGGACAGGGTATCCACGAGCAGTACTTC,CASSPLGGQGIHEQYF
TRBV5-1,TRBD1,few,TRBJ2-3,TGCGCCAGCAGCTTGGGACAGGGGGCGCGGCGCGGGACAGATACGCAGTATTTT,CASSLGQGARRGTDTQYF
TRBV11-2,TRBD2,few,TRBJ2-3,TGTGCCAGCAGCTCTGTCGGGCGGGAGATGACAGATACGCAGTATTTT,CASSSVGREMTDTQYF
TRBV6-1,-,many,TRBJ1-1,TGTGCCAGCAGGGCGTCATTAGGGCGCACTGAAGCTTTCTTT,CASRASLGRTEAFF
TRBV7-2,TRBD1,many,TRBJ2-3,TGTGCCAGCAGCCCACCCCCACAGGGGGCTCATGGAGATACGCAGTATTTT,CASSPPPQGAHGDTQYF
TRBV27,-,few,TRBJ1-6,TGTGCCAGCAGTTTCGGGCTTTATAATTCACCCCTCCACTTT,CASSFGLYNSPLHF
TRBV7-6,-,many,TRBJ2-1,TGTGCCAGCAGCTTAGGCGGACCTTCCTACAATGAGCAGTTCTTC,CASSLGGPSYNEQFF